This TCR beta chain was documented in a study of blood T cell repertoires in COVID-19. In the original analysis: Amplification from reference gene primers served as the basis for estimated nucleated cell counts. Some clones are missing from TCRdb's copy, which holds only in-frame ones; the method was immunoSEQ multiplex PCR. Clone size and the V and J calls come from that table; the DNA yielded D and trimming. Here the sample spans about 250,000 clones, approximately 85% being singletons. The CDR3 runs 13 residues. Trimming took 3 bases from V and 4 from J, leaving 12 bases between them. Germline V gives CDR1 DFQATT, CDR2 SNEGSKA (reference sequence). Categorization into cohorts depended on clinical history that participants reported.

Sequencing used PBMCs or T cells enriched from blood (not recorded which). This sequence originates from a woman aged 30 to 39 who had recovered from COVID-19. The chain has TRBV20-1 and TRBJ1-1; D possibly corresponds to TRBD1 (6 bases). The chain's CDR3 is CSASRTVGTEAFF. The CDR3 DNA reads as TGCAGTGCTAGTCGGACAGTAGGCACTGAAGCTTTCTTT.